This T cell receptor (beta chain) is from a study of blood T cells in healthy people across ages. Staff drew approximately 9.1 milliliters of peripheral blood from each donor. Germline CDR1 reads LNHDA; CDR2 reads SQIVND (reference sequence). The CDR3 sequence is 14 residues long. Trimming removed 3 bases from V and 8 bases from J, with 16 bases in between. Then a second PCR, running roughly 7 to 11 cycles, was carried out with a sample-barcoded 5' primer and a J-beta primer mix. In TCRdb, the 5' RACE reads were re-called with MiXCR into one record per CDR3 protein. The table records 550,000 to 750,000 distinct CDR3 sequences, more than 20% of them present only once.

This TCR derives from a man between 65 and 79 years old in good health. This chain connects TRBV19 to TRBJ1-2; D not resolved. What was sequenced was blood. CDR3 region: CASSISKPPTGYTF. The CDR3 DNA sequence: TGTGCCAGTAGTATCAGCAAACCTCCGACGGGCTACACCTTC.